The entry that follows covers one TCR beta chain sequence. The antigen this receptor binds is unknown. No clone much larger than this one lies a single base away; base qualities are absent. To sequence the TCRbeta CDR3 region, genomic DNA was isolated from the sorted cells. The immunoSEQ Assay was used for sequencing of TCRbeta CDR3 regions. TCRdb obtained this table from immuneACCESS and retained in-frame rearrangements with V and J assigned. These tables miss some clones; where compared with another copy, unresolved V genes account for less than half of the shortfall, and the remainder is unexplained. This sample gives about 67,000 clones in total; around 83% of them show up just once. In total, the top ten clones hold roughly 2% of the sample. The data stem from a study of OX40 agonist ivuxolimab in advanced cancers. Notes on the research overall: Ivuxolimab, which targeted the costimulatory receptor OX40 (CD134), was an agonistic, fully human IgG2 monoclonal antibody. Intravenous ivuxolimab was administered to patients every 2 weeks at six dose levels: 0.01, 0.1, 0.3, 1.5, 3 and 10 mg/kg. Of the roughly 54 patients in dose escalation, about 20 had hepatocellular carcinoma, roughly 15 had melanoma, 9 had renal cell carcinoma and 9 had head and neck cancer. In the dose-escalation cohort, roughly 80% of patients were male, and the mean age was approximately 55 years, with a range of roughly 20 to 80. Patients were allowed to have had prior anti-PD-1, anti-PD-L1 or anti-CTLA-4 therapy, and 30% to 40% of the dose-escalation patients had previously received checkpoint inhibitors. Partial responses occurred in three dose-escalation patients, of whom one had hepatocellular carcinoma and two had cutaneous melanoma. The point of sequencing TCRbeta in the periphery was to test whether ivuxolimab changed TCR sequence diversity and drove clonal T-cell expansion. The paper reports the monotherapy dose-escalation portion (N = 52 patients) of the phase I ivuxolimab trial.

Patients with autoimmune disease history or receiving systemic immunosuppression were excluded from the trial. Peripheral blood for TCR sequencing was collected from all dose cohorts at baseline, on cycle 4 day 1, and on cycle 7 day 1. The samples were taken from a phase I, first-in-human, multicenter, open-label dose-escalation trial of ivuxolimab. Adults with locally advanced or metastatic head and neck squamous cell, hepatocellular, melanoma or renal cell carcinoma were enrolled in the trial. CD4+ and CD8+ T cells were sorted separately from peripheral blood before TCR sequencing. For this chain, trimming is 5 bases at the V end and 1 base at the J end, and the number of junction bases without a gene match is 5. CDR1 and CDR2 are read off the germline V gene (reference sequence) as SEHNR and FQNEAQ. The CDR3, cysteine through phenylalanine, is 14 amino acids long. CDR3 DNA is the only sequence kept; it has 42 bases, read in frame from the first base.

Results and caveats for the whole study, not just this receptor: Low levels of normalized T-cell clonal expansion were also shown by some nonresponding patients. After ivuxolimab, CD8+ T cells had more expanded clones than CD4+ T cells on average. At doses of 0.1 to 3.0 mg/kg, clonal expansion of both CD4+ and CD8+ blood T cells was observed from baseline to week 6. In the 0.1-3.0 mg/kg groups, partial responders had among the lowest normalized peripheral clonal expansion, particularly in CD8+ T cells. Which antigens the clonally expanded peripheral T cells were specific for was not determined.

The sequence was obtained from an adult with an advanced solid tumor such as melanoma, head and neck, liver or kidney cancer. The sample in question was CD4+ or CD8+ T cells sorted from blood, obtained in a trial of the OX40 agonist ivuxolimab. The V gene is TRBV7-9 and the J gene is TRBJ2-7, with TRBD1 identical over 7 junction bases. The nucleotides are TGTGCCAGCAGCCCGCCGGACAGGTCCTACGAGCAGTACTTC. Its coded protein is CASSPPDRSYEQYF.